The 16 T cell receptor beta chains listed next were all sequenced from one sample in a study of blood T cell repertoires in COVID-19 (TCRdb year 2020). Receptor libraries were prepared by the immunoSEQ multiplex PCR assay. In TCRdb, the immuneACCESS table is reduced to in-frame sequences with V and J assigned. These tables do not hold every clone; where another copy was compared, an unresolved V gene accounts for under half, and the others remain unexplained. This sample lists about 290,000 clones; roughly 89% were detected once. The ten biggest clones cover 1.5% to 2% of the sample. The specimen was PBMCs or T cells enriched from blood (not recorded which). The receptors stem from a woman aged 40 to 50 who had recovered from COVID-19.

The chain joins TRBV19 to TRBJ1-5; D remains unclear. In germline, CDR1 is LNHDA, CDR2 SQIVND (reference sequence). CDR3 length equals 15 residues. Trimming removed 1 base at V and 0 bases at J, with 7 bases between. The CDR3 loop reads CASSIGLLSNQPQHF. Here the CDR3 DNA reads TGTGCCAGTAGTATAGGTCTTCTTAGCAATCAGCCCCAGCATTTT.

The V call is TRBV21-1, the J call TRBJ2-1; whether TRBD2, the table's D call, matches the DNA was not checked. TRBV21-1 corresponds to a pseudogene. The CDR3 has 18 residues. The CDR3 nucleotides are TGTGCCAGCAGCAAAGTGACGCCTAGCGGGAGACGGAACAATGAGCAGTTCTTC. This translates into CASSKVTPSGRRNNEQFF.

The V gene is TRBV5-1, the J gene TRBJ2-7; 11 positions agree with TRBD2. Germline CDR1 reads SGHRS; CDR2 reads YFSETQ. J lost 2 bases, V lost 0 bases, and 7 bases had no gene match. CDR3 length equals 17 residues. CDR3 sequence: CASSLAGGTSGTYEQYF. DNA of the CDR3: TGCGCCAGCAGCTTGGCCGGGGGGACTAGCGGTACCTACGAGCAGTACTTC.

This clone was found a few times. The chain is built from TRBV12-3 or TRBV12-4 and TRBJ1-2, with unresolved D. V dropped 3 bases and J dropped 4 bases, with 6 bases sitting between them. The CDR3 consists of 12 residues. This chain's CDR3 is CASSLSRYGYTF. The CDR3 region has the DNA TGTGCCAGCAGTTTGAGCCGCTATGGCTACACCTTC.

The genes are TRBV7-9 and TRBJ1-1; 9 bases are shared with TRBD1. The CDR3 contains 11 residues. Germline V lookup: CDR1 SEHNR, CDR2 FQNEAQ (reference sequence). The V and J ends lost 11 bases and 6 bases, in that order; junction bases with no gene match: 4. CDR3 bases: TGTGCCGTCGGGACAGGGTCTGAAGCTTTCTTT. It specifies CAVGTGSEAFF.

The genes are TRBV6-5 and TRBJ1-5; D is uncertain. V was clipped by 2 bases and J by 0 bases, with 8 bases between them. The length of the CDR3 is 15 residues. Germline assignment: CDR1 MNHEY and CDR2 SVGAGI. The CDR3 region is CASSYTANSNQPQHF. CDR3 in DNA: TGTGCCAGCAGTTACACAGCTAATAGCAATCAGCCCCAGCATTTT.

The CDR3 sequence is CASSDRGRLYNEQFF. In DNA form, the CDR3 reads TGTGCCAGTAGCGACAGGGGGCGATTATACAATGAGCAGTTCTTC. The rearrangement uses TRBV19 and TRBJ2-1, with TRBD1 matching over 10 bases. Germline V gene data show CDR1 as LNHDA and CDR2 as SQIVND (reference sequence). Trimming took 6 bases from V and 4 from J; bases not matched to a gene: 6. The CDR3 is 15 residues long.

The CDR3 nucleotides read TGTGCCAGCAGCAATCTAGGCGTCCTGGGAGCTTTCTTT. This sequence encodes CASSNLGVLGAFF. The rearrangement uses TRBV11-2 and TRBJ1-1; unclear D gene. CDR1 and CDR2 (germline): SGHAT, FQNNGV. There are 13 residues in the CDR3. Trimming removed 5 bases at V and 10 bases at J, with 17 bases between.

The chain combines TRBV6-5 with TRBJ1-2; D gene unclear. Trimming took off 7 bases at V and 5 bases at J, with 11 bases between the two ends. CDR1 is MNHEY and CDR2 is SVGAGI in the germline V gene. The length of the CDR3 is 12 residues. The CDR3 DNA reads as TGTGCCAGCACCTCAGAGGGATATGGCTACACCTTC. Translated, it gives CASTSEGYGYTF.

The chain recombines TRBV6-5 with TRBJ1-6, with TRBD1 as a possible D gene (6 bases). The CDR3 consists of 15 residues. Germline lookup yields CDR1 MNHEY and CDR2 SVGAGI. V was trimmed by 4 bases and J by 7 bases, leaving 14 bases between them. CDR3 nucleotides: TGTGCCAGCAGTTCAATCGGGACATCCAATTCACCCCTCCACTTT. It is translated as CASSSIGTSNSPLHF.

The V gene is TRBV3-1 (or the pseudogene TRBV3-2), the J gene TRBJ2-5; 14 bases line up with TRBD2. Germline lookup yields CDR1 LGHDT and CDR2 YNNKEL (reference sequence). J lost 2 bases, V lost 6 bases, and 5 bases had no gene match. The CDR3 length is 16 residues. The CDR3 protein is CASSRGLAGGQETQYF. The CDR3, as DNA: TGTGCCAGCAGTCGTGGACTAGCGGGGGGACAAGAGACCCAGTACTTC.

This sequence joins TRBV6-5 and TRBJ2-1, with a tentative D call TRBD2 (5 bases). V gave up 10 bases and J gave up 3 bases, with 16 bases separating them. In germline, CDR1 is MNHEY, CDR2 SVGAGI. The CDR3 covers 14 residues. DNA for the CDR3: TGTGCCACCCGTCGAGCGGACCACTACAATGAGCAGTTCTTC. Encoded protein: CATRRADHYNEQFF.

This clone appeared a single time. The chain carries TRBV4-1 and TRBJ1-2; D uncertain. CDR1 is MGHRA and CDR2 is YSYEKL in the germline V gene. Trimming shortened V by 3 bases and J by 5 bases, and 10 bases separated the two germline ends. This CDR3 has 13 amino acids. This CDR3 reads CASSQLGRYGYTF. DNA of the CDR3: TGCGCCAGCAGCCAGTTAGGGAGGTATGGCTACACCTTC.

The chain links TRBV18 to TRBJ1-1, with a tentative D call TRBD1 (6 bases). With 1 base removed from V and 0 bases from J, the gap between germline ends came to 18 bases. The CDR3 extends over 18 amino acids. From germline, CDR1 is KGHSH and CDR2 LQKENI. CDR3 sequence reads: CASSPRGQGLTMNTEAFF. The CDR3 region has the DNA TGTGCCAGCTCACCACGGGGGCAGGGCCTAACAATGAACACTGAAGCTTTCTTT.

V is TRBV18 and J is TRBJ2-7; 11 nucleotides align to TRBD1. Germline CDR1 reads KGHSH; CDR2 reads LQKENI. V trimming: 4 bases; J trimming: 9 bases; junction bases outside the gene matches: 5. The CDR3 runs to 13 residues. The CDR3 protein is CASSQDRGQVQYF. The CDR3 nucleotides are TGTGCCAGCTCACAGGACAGGGGGCAGGTGCAGTACTTC.

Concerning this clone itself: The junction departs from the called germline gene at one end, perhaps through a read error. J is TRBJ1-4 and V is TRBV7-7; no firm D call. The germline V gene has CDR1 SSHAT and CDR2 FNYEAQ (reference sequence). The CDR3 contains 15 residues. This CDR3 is CASSPTRSGNEKLFF. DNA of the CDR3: TGTGCTAGCAGCCCCACCCGGAGCGGTAATGAAAAACTGTTTTTT.